Sequencing of this TCR beta chain was carried out in a study of blood T cell repertoires in COVID-19. Study details: COVID-19 samples collected from the United States, Italy and Spain covered acute and convalescent phases. PBMCs, B-cell-depleted T cells, or T cells were the source of the cDNA or gDNA that made up the material.

Per the original methods: It was from reference gene primer amplification that nucleated cell counts were estimated. Here immunoSEQ multiplex PCR was the method, and the copy in TCRdb shows in-frame clones only, minus some. V and J calls plus clone size are reproduced from that table; the DNA served to infer D and trimming. This table has approximately 270,000 clones, about 80% appearing once. Seattle's enrolled individuals joined amid active infection and were then monitored longitudinally. Germline values: CDR1 SGHVS, CDR2 FQNEAQ. This CDR3 region has 17 residues. J lost 13 bases, V lost 4 bases, and 18 bases had no gene match.

This clonotype was sampled from a person aged 70 to 85 with COVID-19, enrolled during active disease. The chain couples TRBV7-8 to TRBJ1-4, with TRBD1 matching over 10 bases. Specimen: peripheral blood. The CDR3 sequence is CASSSRQGAITRQTLFF. The CDR3 bases are TGTGCCAGCAGCTCCCGACAGGGGGCTATTACTCGACAAACACTGTTTTTT.